This TCR beta chain was documented in a study of Ad26.COV2.S vaccination and SARS-CoV-2 variants. Study context: Recipients of Ad26.COV2.S got it intramuscularly, once or twice 56 days apart.

Study-level results: Vaccinees and placebo recipients showed similar non-spike TCR breadth.

V shed 5 bases and J shed 1 base, with 9 bases lying between them. This CDR3 has 14 amino acids. Germline V lookup: CDR1 MDHEN, CDR2 SYDVKM. Clones were read by immunoSEQ multiplex PCR, and TCRdb kept only the in-frame ones, dropping some. The table has a few hundred thousand clones, approximately 87% seen once. Details on this clone: Its antigen is currently unknown.

Treatment described: some 20 received Ad26.COV2.S at low or high dose, single or two shots; about 5 received placebo; per-sample allocation not given. Following the first vaccine or placebo injection, samples were taken on day 63. In Boston, an adult donor aged 18-55 years took part. Sample: peripheral blood, taken in a trial of Ad26.COV2.S vaccine versus placebo. The source of this sequence is a person aged 18-60 years who received the Ad26.COV2.S COVID-19 vaccine or a placebo. This chain connects TRBV28 to TRBJ2-1, with no clear D. In nucleotides, the CDR3 is TGTGCCAGCAGTCCCGCAGGTTCCTACAATGAGCAGTTCTTC. It translates to CASSPAGSYNEQFF.